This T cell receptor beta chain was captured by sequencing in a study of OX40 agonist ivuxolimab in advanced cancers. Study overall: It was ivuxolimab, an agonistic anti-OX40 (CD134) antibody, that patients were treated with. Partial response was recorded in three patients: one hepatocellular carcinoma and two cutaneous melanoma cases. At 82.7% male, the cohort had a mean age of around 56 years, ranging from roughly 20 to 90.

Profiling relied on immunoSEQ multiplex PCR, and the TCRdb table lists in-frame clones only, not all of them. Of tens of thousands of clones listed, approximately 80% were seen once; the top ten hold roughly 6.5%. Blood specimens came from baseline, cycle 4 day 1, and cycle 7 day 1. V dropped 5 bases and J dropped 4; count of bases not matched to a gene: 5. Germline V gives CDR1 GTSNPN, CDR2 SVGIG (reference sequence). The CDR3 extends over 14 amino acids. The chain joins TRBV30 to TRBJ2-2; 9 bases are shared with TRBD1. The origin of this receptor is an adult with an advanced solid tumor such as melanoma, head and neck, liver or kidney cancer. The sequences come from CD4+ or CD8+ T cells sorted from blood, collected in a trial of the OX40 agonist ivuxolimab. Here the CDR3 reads CAWVGQGLTGELFF. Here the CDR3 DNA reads TGTGCCTGGGTTGGACAGGGGCTCACCGGGGAGCTGTTTTTT.